These 31 T cell receptor beta chains came from one sample sequenced in a study of blood T cells in healthy people across ages. A second PCR of about 6 to 11 cycles used a sample-barcoded 5' primer and a J-beta primer mix. TCRdb called the 5' RACE reads again in MiXCR, with one record for every CDR3 protein. This table has roughly 800,000 distinct CDR3 sequences, approximately 35% appearing once. The sequencing sample was made of blood. The receptor source for this set is a young man in good health.

Only a few counts were recorded for this clonotype. The V gene is TRBV7-9, the J gene TRBJ1-2; D uncertain. CDR3 size: 14 residues. V lost 5 bases and J 6 bases, leaving 16 bases between the germline ends. Germline V CDR1 and CDR2: SEHNR, FQNEAQ (reference sequence). The CDR3 here is CASSSTTRLHGYTF. CDR3 coding DNA: TGTGCCAGCAGCAGCACAACCCGGCTCCATGGCTACACCTTC.

The chain is built from TRBV5-1 and TRBJ1-1; D is possibly TRBD1 (6 bases). The CDR3 loop spans 15 amino acids. Germline CDR1 reads SGHRS; CDR2 reads YFSETQ. Between the trimmed V and J ends, which lost 0 bases and 1 base, there was a span of 10 bases. The CDR3 DNA reads TGCGCCAGCAGCTTGGCCGAGGGGGGGAACACTGAAGCTTTCTTT. This encodes CASSLAEGGNTEAFF.

This clonotype was seen only a few times. The rearrangement uses TRBV11-2 and TRBJ1-2; D is ambiguous. The CDR3 consists of 17 residues. Germline V gene data show CDR1 as SGHAT and CDR2 as FQNNGV. Deletions cut 3 bases from V and 5 bases from J, with 22 bases between. The CDR3 sequence: CASSLGSRAANWYGYTF. The CDR3 DNA sequence: TGTGCCAGCAGCTTGGGCTCAAGGGCGGCTAATTGGTATGGCTACACCTTC.

The sample holds one count of this clonotype. The chain couples TRBV7-2 to TRBJ2-1; tentatively, D is TRBD2 (6 bases). The CDR3 is 16 residues long. Germline V gene lookup returns CDR1 SGHTA and CDR2 FQGNSA. V dropped 3 bases and J dropped 1 base, with 13 bases sitting between them. In DNA, the CDR3 is TGTGCCAGCAGCTTGGAGGGTGGGGGATCCTACAATGAGCAGTTCTTC. Translated: CASSLEGGGSYNEQFF.

The V gene is TRBV10-3, the J gene TRBJ2-5; D may be TRBD1 (5 bases). This CDR3 has 12 residues. V gave up 11 bases and J gave up 4 bases, with 14 bases separating them. The germline CDR1 and CDR2 sequences are ENHRY and SYGVKD. CDR3 coding DNA: TGTGCCGCCTCCGACAGAGGAGAGACCCAGTACTTC. This encodes CAASDRGETQYF.

This clonotype was picked up many times. The rearrangement uses TRBV5-1 and TRBJ1-5; TRBD1 aligns across 8 bases. V was clipped by 4 bases and J by 4 bases; unmatched bases: 7. CDR3 length equals 15 residues. Germline V lookup: CDR1 SGHRS, CDR2 YFSETQ. CDR3 sequence: CASSPGQGGNQPQHF. The CDR3 region has the DNA TGCGCCAGCAGCCCCGGACAGGGAGGGAATCAGCCCCAGCATTTT.

In regard to this clonotype: A much larger clone lies one base from this, so it may be a read error. The V call is TRBV10-3, the J call TRBJ1-2; 9 nucleotides agree with TRBD1. The germline CDR1 and CDR2 sequences are ENHRY and SYGVKD. The CDR3 consists of 14 residues. CDR3 coding DNA: TGTACCATCGGAGGTGACAGGGGGGTCTATGGCTACACCTTC. Its translation: CTIGGDRGVYGYTF.

This clonotype occurred a few times. The V and J genes are TRBV6-5 and TRBJ1-6; D not certain. V lost 7 bases to trimming and J lost 5 bases, with 15 bases between them. The CDR3 has 15 residues. Germline values: CDR1 MNHEY, CDR2 SVGAGI. Here the CDR3 reads CASNTLRQNNSPLHF. In DNA, the CDR3 is TGTGCCAGCAACACCCTTCGGCAGAATAATTCACCCCTCCACTTT.

The chain's CDR3 is CASMQGGAGELFF. CDR3 DNA sequence: TGTGCCAGCATGCAGGGAGGGGCCGGGGAGCTGTTTTTT. The chain uses TRBV6-2 or TRBV6-3 and TRBJ2-2, with TRBD2 matching over 7 bases. This CDR3 spans 13 amino acids. The V and J ends lost 7 bases and 6 bases, in that order; junction bases with no gene match: 5. The germline gives CDR1 MNHEY, CDR2 SVGEGT.

The rearrangement joins TRBV6-2 or TRBV6-3 to TRBJ2-1, with 9 bases that match TRBD1. Germline CDR1 reads MNHEY; CDR2 reads SVGEGT. V lost 2 bases, J lost 6 bases, and 5 bases stayed unmatched. This CDR3 contains 15 residues. CDR3 coding DNA: TGTGCCAGCAGTTACGTGGGACAGGGATTCAATGAGCAGTTCTTC. It translates to CASSYVGQGFNEQFF.

This clonotype was recorded a few times. The rearrangement links TRBV29-1 to TRBJ2-7; unclear D gene. Germline CDR1 reads SQVTM; CDR2 reads ANQGSEA. This CDR3 comprises 15 residues. Trimming stripped 0 bases from V and 0 bases from J, with 12 bases between. The CDR3 DNA follows: TGCAGCGTTGAAGACGGGCAGGACCTCTCCTACGAGCAGTACTTC. Its translation is CSVEDGQDLSYEQYF.

V is TRBV6-2 or TRBV6-3 and J is TRBJ2-1; D is unclear. Looked up from germline, CDR1 is MNHEY and CDR2 is SVGEGT. The CDR3 sequence is 14 residues long. V was clipped by 2 bases and J by 9 bases, with 14 bases between them. CDR3 protein: CASSYAWLGGEQFF. Written as DNA, the CDR3 is TGTGCCAGCAGTTACGCCTGGTTGGGCGGTGAGCAGTTCTTC.

This clonotype came up many times. This chain connects TRBV7-2 to TRBJ2-7; TRBD1 agrees at 8 bases. The CDR3 consists of 15 residues. Germline lookup yields CDR1 SGHTA and CDR2 FQGNSA. The V and J ends lost 1 base and 3 bases, in that order; junction bases with no gene match: 5. The CDR3 sequence: CASSLELDRDYEQYF. The CDR3 nucleotides are TGTGCCAGCAGCTTAGAACTGGACAGGGACTACGAGCAGTACTTC.

This clonotype was counted only a few times. The V and J genes are TRBV5-1 and TRBJ1-1; TRBD1 agrees at 9 bases. Per germline, CDR1 SGHRS and CDR2 YFSETQ. The CDR3 has 15 amino acids. The ends lost 4 bases at V and 8 bases at J; junction bases unmatched: 12. The CDR3 is CASSLTRDRVAEAFF. The CDR3 nucleotides are TGCGCCAGCAGCCTTACCCGGGACAGGGTGGCCGAAGCTTTCTTT.

In regard to this clonotype: The junction departs from the called germline gene at one end, perhaps through a read error. V usage is TRBV10-3 and J usage is TRBJ2-6, with D perhaps matching TRBD1 (6 bases). Germline CDR1 is ENHRY and CDR2 is SYGVKD. The CDR3 runs to 18 residues. The CDR3 here is CAISEPPGTKSGTNVLTF. The CDR3 DNA reads TGTGCCATCAGTGAGCCTCCCGGGACAAAATCTGGGACCAACGTCCTGACTTTC.

This chain joins TRBV14 and TRBJ2-3; perhaps TRBD1 as D (6 bases). The CDR3 runs to 16 residues. Germline CDR1 SGHDN, CDR2 FVKESK. Trimming pared 5 bases from V and 3 bases from J, leaving 18 bases between. CDR3 coding DNA: TGTGCCAGCAGCGACCTGTCAGGGGTTGTGACAGATACGCAGTATTTT. This codes for CASSDLSGVVTDTQYF.

In regard to this clonotype: This sequence may be a read error, since a much larger clone differs from it by one base. The chain carries TRBV12-3 or TRBV12-4 and TRBJ1-5; D not resolved. This CDR3 has 13 amino acids. The CDR3 nucleotides read TGTACCAGCAGTTCCTTAAGCAATCAGCCCCAGCATTTT. This codes for CTSSSLSNQPQHF.

This clonotype was detected only a few times. The V call is TRBV25-1, the J call TRBJ2-3, with D uncertain. The CDR3 runs 12 residues. Germline V gene lookup returns CDR1 MGHDK and CDR2 SYGVNS. Trimming took 6 bases from V and 4 from J, leaving 8 bases between them. The CDR3 sequence is CASREHADTQYF. The CDR3 DNA sequence: TGTGCCAGCAGAGAACACGCAGATACGCAGTATTTT.

This chain connects TRBV4-2 to TRBJ2-1; the match to TRBD2 covers 13 bases. The V segment lost 1 base and the J segment 9 bases; nucleotides outside the gene matches: 0. The CDR3 is 14 residues long. Germline V gene lookup returns CDR1 LGHNA and CDR2 YNFKEQ. This chain's CDR3 is CASSQGLAGGEQFF. In nucleotides, the CDR3 is TGTGCCAGCAGCCAAGGACTAGCGGGGGGTGAGCAGTTCTTC.

The chain has TRBV5-1 and TRBJ2-2; tentatively, D is TRBD1 (5 bases). The CDR3 contains 15 residues. V lost 0 bases and J lost 1, with 7 bases in between. Germline lookup yields CDR1 SGHRS and CDR2 YFSETQ. CDR3 sequence: CASSLVQGNTGELFF. Written as DNA, the CDR3 is TGCGCCAGCAGCTTGGTCCAGGGGAACACCGGGGAGCTGTTTTTT.

There are a few counts of this clonotype. V usage is TRBV2 and J usage is TRBJ2-7; a possible D gene is TRBD1 (6 bases). The CDR3 spans 13 residues. Deletions cut 4 bases from V and 7 bases from J, with 14 bases between. From germline, CDR1 is SNHLY and CDR2 FYNNEI. In DNA form, the CDR3 reads TGTGCCAGCAGTGCGGGCAGGGACAATGAGCAGTACTTC. This codes for CASSAGRDNEQYF. Combining the CDR3 with reference TRBV2 and TRBJ2-7 gives the whole variable domain EPEVTQTPSHQVTQMGQEVILRCVPISNHLYFYWYRQILGQKVEFLVSFYNNEISEKSEIFDDQFSVERPDGSNFTLKIRSTKLEDSAMYFCASSAGRDNEQYFGPGTRLTVT.

CDR3 bases: TGTGCCAGCAGCTTAGGATGGGGAAGGAATCAGCCCCAGCATTTT. Its protein is CASSLGWGRNQPQHF. V and J are TRBV7-9 and TRBJ1-5; D remains unclear. The CDR3 has 15 amino acids. V was trimmed by 1 base and J by 4 bases, leaving 11 bases between them. Germline assignment: CDR1 SEHNR and CDR2 FQNEAQ (reference sequence).

The chain recombines TRBV9 with TRBJ2-2; D is possibly TRBD1 (5 bases). This CDR3 contains 16 residues. Trimming removed 3 bases at V and 0 bases at J, with 12 bases between. Germline CDR1 reads SGDLS; CDR2 reads YYNGEE. The CDR3 sequence is CASSDPTVSNTGELFF. The CDR3, as DNA: TGTGCCAGCAGCGACCCGACAGTTTCGAACACCGGGGAGCTGTTTTTT.

This clonotype was recorded at least ten times. The V call is TRBV20-1, the J call TRBJ2-3; D tentatively fits TRBD1 or TRBD2 (5 bases each). Trimming cost V 3 bases and J 1 base, with 11 bases left between them. From germline, CDR1 is DFQATT and CDR2 SNEGSKA (reference sequence). This CDR3 is built from 14 residues. The CDR3 region has the DNA TGCAGTGCTAGTATGGGGGTAGGCACAGATACGCAGTATTTT. Protein product: CSASMGVGTDTQYF.

The sample holds a few counts of this clonotype. The rearrangement joins TRBV28 to TRBJ1-1; D call uncertain. Germline V gene data show CDR1 as MDHEN and CDR2 as SYDVKM. V was pared by 5 bases and J by 1 base, with 14 bases between. CDR3 length: 15 residues. The CDR3 protein is CASSAASRGNTEAFF. The DNA of the CDR3 is TGTGCCAGCAGTGCCGCTAGTAGAGGGAACACTGAAGCTTTCTTT.

As regards this clonotype: With a much larger clone just one base away, this may be a read error. The gene calls are TRBV11-2 and TRBJ2-5; weak D call: TRBD1 (5 bases). Trimming left V 0 bases short and J 11 bases short, with 13 bases between. CDR1 is SGHAT and CDR2 is FQNNGV in the germline V gene. This CDR3 has 13 residues. The CDR3 protein is CASSLDMDNEQYF. Here the CDR3 DNA reads TGTGCCAGCAGCTTAGATATGGACAATGAGCAGTACTTC.

The sample holds one count of this clonotype. The rearrangement links TRBV10-1 to TRBJ2-4, with 8 bases that match TRBD2. TRBJ2-7 matches the DNA end more closely, so the J call is doubtful. The CDR3 runs 16 residues. Germline CDR1 and CDR2: WNHNN and SYGVQD (reference sequence). As DNA, the CDR3 is TGCGCCAGCAGTAGGCGCTCGGCGGGGGGCTACTACGAGCAGTACTTC. It encodes CASSRRSAGGYYEQYF.

This clonotype was picked up a small number of times. The J gene is TRBJ2-5, the V gene TRBV5-1; tentatively, D is TRBD2 (6 bases). V lost 3 bases and J 5 bases, leaving 11 bases between the germline ends. Per germline, CDR1 SGHRS and CDR2 YFSETQ. CDR3 length: 13 amino acids. Written as DNA, the CDR3 is TGCGCCAGCAGCTCAGCTAGCGTGGAGACCCAGTACTTC. It encodes CASSSASVETQYF. The variable domain in full, with the rest retrieved from reference TRBV5-1 and TRBJ2-5, is KAGVTQTPRYLIKTRGQQVTLSCSPISGHRSVSWYQQTPGQGLQFLFEYFSETQRNKGNFPGRFSGRQFSNSRSEMNVSTLELGDSALYLCASSSASVETQYFGPGTRLLVL.

In this sample, this clonotype turned up a few times. This chain links TRBV28 with TRBJ2-1; TRBD1 is a possible D gene (5 bases). Germline-derived CDR1 and CDR2 are MDHEN and SYDVKM. CDR3 size: 13 residues. The V gene lost 10 bases and the J gene lost 3 bases, with 13 bases spanning the gap. The CDR3, as DNA: TGTGCCACTCACAAAACAGGCTACAATGAGCAGTTCTTC. Protein sequence: CATHKTGYNEQFF.

V and J are TRBV24-1 and TRBJ2-5; D possibly uses TRBD1 or TRBD2 (5 bases each). This CDR3 has 15 residues. CDR1 is KGHDR, CDR2 SFDVKD, per germline. Trimming stripped 3 bases from V and 6 bases from J, with 16 bases between. CDR3 sequence (DNA): TGTGCCACCAGTGATGCCCGACAGCCGGGGAAGACCCAGTACTTC. Its translation is CATSDARQPGKTQYF.

The genes are TRBV20-1 and TRBJ2-3, with a tentative D call TRBD1 (7 bases). Trimming took off 6 bases at V and 3 bases at J, with 22 bases between the two ends. In germline, CDR1 is DFQATT, CDR2 SNEGSKA (reference sequence). This CDR3 spans 16 amino acids. The CDR3: CSAPTLTGTGTDTQYF. The CDR3 coding sequence is TGCAGTGCCCCGACCTTGACAGGGACTGGGACAGATACGCAGTATTTT.